The clone carrying this T cell receptor (beta chain) was seen at least ten times. TCRdb called the PCR reads again in MiXCR, with one record for every CDR3 protein. The sample has over 600,000 distinct CDR3 sequences, 20% seen once. CDR3 length equals 16 residues. Germline V gives CDR1 SGHVS, CDR2 FQNEAQ. J lost 4 bases, V lost 5 bases, and 11 bases had no gene match. The record originates from a study of molecular identifiers for immune sequencing clone quantification. The specimen was naive CD8+ T cells from blood, with Jurkat cell RNA spiked in. Documented subset: FACS-sorted CD8+CD4-CCR7+CD45RA+ naive T cells. This clonotype originated in a human donor in good health. Some libraries in this study had Jurkat cell RNA spiked in. The rearrangement joins TRBV7-8 to TRBJ2-3, with 8 bases fitting TRBD2. CDR3 in DNA: TGTGCCAGCAGCCGTTATAGCGGGGCGGGAGCAGATACGCAGTATTTT. This gives the protein CASSRYSGAGADTQYF. Combining the CDR3 with reference TRBV7-8 and TRBJ2-3 gives the whole variable domain GAGVSQSPRYKVAKRGQDVALRCDPISGHVSLFWYQQALGQGPEFLTYFQNEAQLDKSGLPSDRFFAERPEGSVSTLKIQRTQQEDSAVYLCASSRYSGAGADTQYFGPGTRLTVL.